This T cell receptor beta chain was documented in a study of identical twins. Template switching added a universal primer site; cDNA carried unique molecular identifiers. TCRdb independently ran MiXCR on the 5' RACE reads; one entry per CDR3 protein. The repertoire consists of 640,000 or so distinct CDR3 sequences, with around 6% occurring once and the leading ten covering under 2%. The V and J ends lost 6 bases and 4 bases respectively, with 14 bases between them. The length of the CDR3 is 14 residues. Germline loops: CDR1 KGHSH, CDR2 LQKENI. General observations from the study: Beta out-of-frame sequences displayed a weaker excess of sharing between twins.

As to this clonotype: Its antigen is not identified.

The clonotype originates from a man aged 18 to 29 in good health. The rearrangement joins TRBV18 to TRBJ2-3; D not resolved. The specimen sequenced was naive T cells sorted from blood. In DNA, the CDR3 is TGTGCCAGCTCCCCCCTGCCCGAGGCAGATACGCAGTATTTT. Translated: CASSPLPEADTQYF.